One T cell receptor beta chain is described in this entry. The antigen is unknown. This specimen belongs to a study of cytomegalovirus exposure and HLA in healthy donors. Study-wide background: As an earlier analysis found, 150 million to 200 million T cells yielded some 120 million unique TCR beta sequences. Study observations and caveats: A few CMV-associated chains proved CMV antigen-specific in vitro. The sole available immune exposure information was CMV serostatus.

It was with 60 Vbeta and 13 Jbeta primers that the PCR ran. Sequencing used immunoSEQ multiplex PCR; TCRdb keeps in-frame clones, though not all of them. The sample holds more than 100,000 clones, around 80% seen once. Trimming left V 2 bases short and J 0 bases short, with 11 bases between. Germline V gene data show CDR1 as SGHDT and CDR2 as YYEEEE. This CDR3 comprises 15 residues. Sequenced sample: PBMCs. The clonotype comes from a man aged 50-59 years in good health and CMV-seronegative. The chain joins TRBV5-6 to TRBJ1-2, with D hard to call. CDR3 loop: CASSLGLKANYGYTF. In DNA form, the CDR3 reads TGTGCCAGCAGCTTAGGACTGAAAGCTAACTATGGCTACACCTTC. Variable domain in full (rest from reference TRBV5-6 and TRBJ1-2): DAGVTQSPTHLIKTRGQQVTLRCSPKSGHDTVSWYQQALGQGPQFIFQYYEEEERQRGNFPDRFSGHQFPNYSSELNVNALLLGDSALYLCASSLGLKANYGYTFGSGTRLTVV.